One sample yielded the 15 T cell receptor beta chains listed below, sequenced in a study of a mutant IDH1 vaccine in newly diagnosed glioma. Data came from immunoSEQ multiplex PCR; TCRdb stores just in-frame clones and leaves some out. The sample has about 69,000 clones, roughly 86% seen once; the top ten hold 2% to 2.5%. Their antigens remain unidentified. The time point: week 35, safety follow-up. A 20-mer mutant IDH1 peptide at 300 ug was injected subcutaneously with topical imiquimod. The material was PBMCs, obtained from a glioma patient whose treatment included an IDH1 peptide vaccine. The receptors originated from a man in his thirties or forties with glioma.

The chain carries TRBV28 and TRBJ2-5; D remains unclear. The germline CDR1 and CDR2 sequences are MDHEN and SYDVKM. Trimming removed 4 bases from V and 1 base from J, with 7 bases in between. There are 13 residues in the CDR3. The DNA for the CDR3 is TGTGCCAGCAGTTCCAGATTCCAAGAGACCCAGTACTTC. Protein product: CASSSRFQETQYF.

The rearrangement joins TRBV19 to TRBJ1-5, with 10 bases aligning to TRBD1. The germline CDR1 and CDR2 sequences are LNHDA and SQIVND (reference sequence). The CDR3 has 16 amino acids. V shed 4 bases, J shed 5 bases, and the junction held 8 bases outside the gene matches. CDR3: CASSKGATGGDQPQHF. The CDR3, as DNA: TGTGCCAGTAGTAAGGGGGCGACAGGGGGCGATCAGCCCCAGCATTTT.

The rearrangement uses TRBV19 and TRBJ1-2, with a possible D match to TRBD1 (5 bases). The V and J ends lost 2 bases and 4 bases respectively, with 20 bases between them. The CDR3 length is 17 residues. The germline V gene encodes CDR1 LNHDA and CDR2 SQIVND (reference sequence). Here the CDR3 reads CASSITPIDGTGYGYTF. DNA for the CDR3: TGTGCCAGTAGTATAACCCCAATTGACGGGACCGGCTATGGCTACACCTTC.

This chain's CDR3 is CASSLIMDRPYGYTF. CDR3 bases: TGTGCCAGCAGTTTGATTATGGACAGGCCCTATGGCTACACCTTC. J is TRBJ1-2 and V is TRBV28, with 7 nucleotides matching TRBD1. Germline-derived CDR1 and CDR2 are MDHEN and SYDVKM. V lost 3 bases, J lost 4 bases, and 8 bases stayed unmatched. The CDR3 length is 15 residues.

The gene calls are TRBV30 and TRBJ1-3, with D tentatively TRBD1 (6 bases). The CDR3 sequence is 16 residues long. Germline V CDR1 and CDR2: GTSNPN, SVGIG (reference sequence). The ends were cut back, 0 bases at V and 3 bases at J, with 15 bases in the middle. The CDR3 nucleotides read TGTGCCTGGAGTGTTCAGGGGCCGGGATTTGGAAACACCATATATTTT. It yields the protein CAWSVQGPGFGNTIYF.

This clone was seen a handful of times. The chain links TRBV19 to TRBJ1-1, with unresolved D. V was shortened by 3 bases and J by 1 base, with 18 bases between the two germline ends. Germline V gene sequence: CDR1 LNHDA, CDR2 SQIVND (reference sequence). The CDR3 totals 17 residues. CDR3 bases: TGTGCCAGTAGTATCCTAGACCCGGCAGCCCCGAACACTGAAGCTTTCTTT. Protein product: CASSILDPAAPNTEAFF.

This clone showed up just a few times. The chain couples TRBV7-9 to TRBJ2-1; D gene uncertain. Germline V gene lookup returns CDR1 SEHNR and CDR2 FQNEAQ (reference sequence). Between the trimmed V and J ends, which lost 3 bases and 4 bases, there was a span of 7 bases. The CDR3 spans 13 residues. This CDR3 is CASSLEVYNEQFF. The CDR3 DNA reads as TGTGCCAGCAGCTTGGAAGTTTACAATGAGCAGTTCTTC.

The chain uses TRBV28 and TRBJ1-2, with 7 bases fitting TRBD1. The CDR3 loop spans 15 amino acids. Germline values: CDR1 MDHEN, CDR2 SYDVKM. V was pared by 4 bases and J by 4 bases, with 9 bases of the junction left unmatched. The CDR3 spells CASSSGQVGAYGYTF. The CDR3 DNA sequence: TGTGCCAGCAGTTCCGGACAGGTTGGTGCCTATGGCTACACCTTC.

V usage is TRBV19 and J usage is TRBJ2-3; 10 bases align to TRBD2. Germline lookup yields CDR1 LNHDA and CDR2 SQIVND (reference sequence). This CDR3 spans 14 amino acids. The ends lost 2 bases at V and 5 bases at J; junction bases unmatched: 1. The CDR3 bases are TGTGCCAGTAGTATAAGCGGGGGGGTAGATACGCAGTATTTT. Translating gives CASSISGGVDTQYF.

The chain links TRBV28 to TRBJ1-5; D possibly corresponds to TRBD1 (6 bases). V lost 3 bases and J lost 2, with 11 bases in between. The germline CDR1 and CDR2 sequences are MDHEN and SYDVKM. This CDR3 region has 15 residues. The CDR3 region is CASSLTPGGNQPQHF. In DNA, the CDR3 is TGTGCCAGCAGTTTGACCCCAGGGGGCAATCAGCCCCAGCATTTT.

V is TRBV5-1 and J is TRBJ2-2; D is unclear. The CDR3 is 14 amino acids. V was pared by 0 bases and J by 1 base, with 4 bases between. The germline CDR1 and CDR2 sequences are SGHRS and YFSETQ. The CDR3 is CASSLGENTGELFF. The CDR3 bases are TGCGCCAGCAGCTTGGGTGAGAACACCGGGGAGCTGTTTTTT.

The V call is TRBV28, the J call TRBJ1-2, with D unclear. The V end lost 6 bases, the J end lost 4 bases, and 12 bases lay between the germline ends. Germline loops: CDR1 MDHEN, CDR2 SYDVKM. The CDR3 is 13 residues long. The CDR3 region has the DNA TGTGCCAGCAGCTTCCATCCCCTCTATGGCTACACCTTC. Amino acid sequence: CASSFHPLYGYTF.

J is TRBJ2-3 and V is TRBV7-9; 8 bases agree with TRBD2. The J segment lost 6 bases and the V segment lost 3 bases, leaving 5 bases of the junction unmatched. The CDR3 contains 14 residues. CDR1 and CDR2 from the germline V gene are SEHNR and FQNEAQ (reference sequence). CDR3 protein: CASSFAREVDTQYF. In nucleotides, the CDR3 is TGTGCCAGCAGCTTCGCGCGGGAGGTGGATACGCAGTATTTT.

This rearrangement joins TRBV4-2 to TRBJ2-7; the D gene is possibly TRBD2 (6 bases). Germline CDR1 and CDR2: LGHNA and YNFKEQ. The CDR3 totals 14 residues. Between the trimmed V and J ends, which lost 8 bases and 3 bases, there was a span of 17 bases. The CDR3 here is CASQPIGGDYEQYF. The DNA of the CDR3 is TGTGCCAGCCAGCCCATAGGCGGGGACTACGAGCAGTACTTC.

This chain uses TRBV6-1 with TRBJ2-2, with D unclear. CDR3 size: 14 residues. V was clipped by 5 bases and J by 4 bases, with 11 bases between them. Germline V gives CDR1 MNHNS, CDR2 SASEGT. The CDR3 DNA follows: TGTGCCAGCAGTACGCGAAGTAGCACCGGGGAGCTGTTTTTT. It encodes CASSTRSSTGELFF.